Included here is one T cell receptor beta chain sequence, with context. CD8+ and CD4+ T cells from blood underwent TCR beta sequencing. The diagnostic criteria for definite or probable disease, as recently defined, were met by the patients with Susac syndrome. The RNA input was roughly 0.45 to 1 ug, and it was reverse transcribed with random hexamers. Amplification of TCR beta CDR3 across 54 Vbeta and 13 Jbeta was performed with immunoSEQ multiplex PCR. TCRdb independently ran MiXCR on the immunoSEQ multiplex PCR reads; one entry per CDR3 protein. The sample yields over 130,000 distinct CDR3 sequences, over 90% seen once. The data were obtained in a study of CD8 T cells in Susac syndrome. Study summary: When blood was drawn, the patients with Susac syndrome were therapy-naive, on corticosteroids, or on intravenous immunoglobulin alone.

Per germline, CDR1 DFQATT and CDR2 SNEGSKA (reference sequence). This CDR3 is built from 14 residues. Trimming removed 0 bases at V and 8 bases at J, with 14 bases between. The sequenced material came from CD4+ T cells from PBMCs. The source is a human donor with Susac syndrome. The chain carries TRBV20-1 and TRBJ2-1; maybe TRBD1 (5 bases). CDR3 sequence: CSARDRQKSHEQFF. The DNA for the CDR3 is TGCAGTGCTAGAGACCGACAGAAAAGCCATGAGCAGTTCTTC.